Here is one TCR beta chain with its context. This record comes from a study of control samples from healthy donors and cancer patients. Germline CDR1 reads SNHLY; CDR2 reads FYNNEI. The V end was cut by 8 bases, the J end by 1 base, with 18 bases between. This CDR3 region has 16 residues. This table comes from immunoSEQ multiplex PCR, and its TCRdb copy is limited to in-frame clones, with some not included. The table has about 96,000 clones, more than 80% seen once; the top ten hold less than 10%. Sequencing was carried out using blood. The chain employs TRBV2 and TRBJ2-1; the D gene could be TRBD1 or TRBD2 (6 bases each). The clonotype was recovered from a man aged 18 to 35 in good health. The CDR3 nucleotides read TGTGCCAGCCACGGGGGAACACAGGGATCCTACAATGAGCAGTTCTTC. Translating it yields CASHGGTQGSYNEQFF.